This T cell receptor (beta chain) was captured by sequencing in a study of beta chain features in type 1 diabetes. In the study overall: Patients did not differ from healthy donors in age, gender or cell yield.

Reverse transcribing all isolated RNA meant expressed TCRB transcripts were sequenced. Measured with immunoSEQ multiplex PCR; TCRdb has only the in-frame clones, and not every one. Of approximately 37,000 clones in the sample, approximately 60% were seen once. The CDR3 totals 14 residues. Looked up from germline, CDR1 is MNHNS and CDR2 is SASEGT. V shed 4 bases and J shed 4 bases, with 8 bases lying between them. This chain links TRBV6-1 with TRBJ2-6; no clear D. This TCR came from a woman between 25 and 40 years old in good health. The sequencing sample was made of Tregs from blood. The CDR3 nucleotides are TGTGCCAGCAGTGGCGGATCGGGGGCCAACGTCCTGACTTTC. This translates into CASSGGSGANVLTF.